The 14 T cell receptor beta chains below were found in one sample sequenced in a study of T cells in localized non-small cell lung cancer. The method was immunoSEQ multiplex PCR; TCRdb's version includes in-frame clones alone and lacks a portion of them. The sample has some 15,000 clones; roughly 80% are singletons. The input for sequencing was peripheral blood, taken before any cancer treatment. These TCRs come from a male donor at least 60 years old with stage I lung adenocarcinoma.

The chain has TRBV5-4 and TRBJ2-3, with D maybe TRBD2 (5 bases). Per the germline V gene, CDR1 is SGHNT and CDR2 is YYREEE (reference sequence). The ends were cut back, 4 bases at V and 8 bases at J, with 11 bases in the middle. CDR3 length: 12 residues. CDR3 nucleotide sequence: TGTGCCAGCAGCGAATCTACTAGTACGCAGTATTTT. It encodes CASSESTSTQYF. The full variable domain, completed using reference TRBV5-4 and TRBJ2-3, is ETGVTQSPTHLIKTRGQQVTLRCSSQSGHNTVSWYQQALGQGPQFIFQYYREEENGRGNFPPRFSGLQFPNYSSELNVNALELDDSALYLCASSESTSTQYFGPGTRLTVL.

A single count supports this clone. The V gene is TRBV27, the J gene TRBJ2-3; tentative D call: TRBD1 (6 bases). Trimming took off 0 bases at V and 2 bases at J, with 12 bases between the two ends. Germline loops: CDR1 MNHEY, CDR2 SMNVEV (reference sequence). The CDR3 extends over 16 amino acids. CDR3 in amino acids: CASSLSFDRSTDTQYF. As DNA, the CDR3 is TGTGCCAGCAGTTTATCCTTCGACAGGTCCACAGATACGCAGTATTTT.

The gene calls are TRBV27 and TRBJ2-7, with TRBD1 matching over 7 bases. Trimming took 3 bases from V and 2 from J; bases not matched to a gene: 4. This CDR3 is 14 amino acids long. Germline CDR1 is MNHEY and CDR2 is SMNVEV (reference sequence). CDR3 amino acids: CASSFWDSTYEQYF. In DNA form, the CDR3 reads TGTGCCAGCAGTTTTTGGGACAGCACCTACGAGCAGTACTTC.

The rearrangement uses TRBV9 and TRBJ1-5; tentatively, D is TRBD1 (5 bases). Germline V CDR1 and CDR2: SGDLS, YYNGEE. This CDR3 has 14 residues. Trimming removed 0 bases from V and 5 bases from J, with 9 bases in between. This CDR3 is CASSVGIRDQPQHF. In DNA, the CDR3 is TGTGCCAGCAGCGTAGGAATCAGGGATCAGCCCCAGCATTTT.

This chain joins TRBV12-5 and TRBJ1-5; D is possibly TRBD1 (6 bases). Trimming took 8 bases from V and 6 from J, leaving 14 bases between them. Germline CDR1 LGHNT, CDR2 FRNRAP. The CDR3 is 13 residues long. As DNA, the CDR3 is TGTGCTAGTACATTCGGGGGGCCTCAGCCCCAGCATTTT. It translates to CASTFGGPQPQHF.

The genes are TRBV11-2 and TRBJ1-1, with D uncertain. Trimming shortened V by 5 bases and J by 5 bases, and 9 bases separated the two germline ends. The germline CDR1 and CDR2 sequences are SGHAT and FQNNGV. The CDR3 loop spans 12 amino acids. The CDR3 here is CASSPEWTEAFF. The DNA for the CDR3 is TGTGCCAGCAGCCCCGAGTGGACTGAAGCTTTCTTT.

This chain joins TRBV6-1 and TRBJ1-5; 7 bases match TRBD1. The V segment lost 4 bases and the J segment 6 bases; nucleotides outside the gene matches: 3. Germline CDR1 reads MNHNS; CDR2 reads SASEGT. The CDR3 is 13 amino acids. Here the CDR3 reads CASSATGTQPQHF. The CDR3 DNA is TGTGCCAGCAGTGCGACAGGGACTCAGCCCCAGCATTTT.

DNA for the CDR3: TGTGCCAGCAGCTTAACACGCGGGGGCTACGAGCAGTACTTC. This codes for CASSLTRGGYEQYF. V usage is TRBV11-2 and J usage is TRBJ2-7, with 7 bases that match TRBD2. CDR3 length equals 14 residues. In germline, CDR1 is SGHAT, CDR2 FQNNGV. V lost 2 bases to trimming and J lost 3 bases; unmatched junction nucleotides: 4.

V and J are TRBV6-1 and TRBJ2-1; D gene unclear. The V end was cut by 2 bases, the J end by 2 bases, with 13 bases between. The CDR3 consists of 16 residues. The germline gives CDR1 MNHNS, CDR2 SASEGT. This CDR3 is CASSESGLGTYNEQFF. DNA of the CDR3: TGTGCCAGCAGTGAAAGTGGGTTGGGGACCTACAATGAGCAGTTCTTC.

V and J are TRBV2 and TRBJ1-5; 8 bases fit TRBD1. Germline CDR1 SNHLY, CDR2 FYNNEI. The J segment lost 3 bases and the V segment lost 10 bases, leaving 8 bases of the junction unmatched. The CDR3 spans 14 residues. The CDR3 nucleotides are TGTGCCACCGGGGCAGGGGGCACCAATCAGCCCCAGCATTTT. Residues: CATGAGGTNQPQHF.

The V gene is TRBV19, the J gene TRBJ2-1; D is uncertain. Trimming removed 5 bases at V and 1 base at J, with 6 bases between. The germline V gene encodes CDR1 LNHDA and CDR2 SQIVND (reference sequence). CDR3 length equals 13 residues. CDR3 nucleotide sequence: TGTGCCAGTAGTCCAAGGTCCTACAATGAGCAGTTCTTC. This gives the protein CASSPRSYNEQFF.

A single count supports this clone. The rearrangement joins TRBV9 to TRBJ1-6; a weak D match, TRBD1 (6 bases). The CDR3 spans 18 residues. CDR1 and CDR2 (germline): SGDLS, YYNGEE. The V and J ends lost 4 bases and 0 bases respectively, with 17 bases between them. CDR3 coding DNA: TGTGCCAGCAGCCCACGGGGGCACCAGAGCTCCTATAATTCACCCCTCCACTTT. Translation gives CASSPRGHQSSYNSPLHF.

V usage is TRBV19 and J usage is TRBJ2-1; 13 nucleotides match TRBD2. Germline values: CDR1 LNHDA, CDR2 SQIVND (reference sequence). This CDR3 comprises 17 residues. With V trimmed by 1 base and J by 6 bases, 6 bases remained unmatched. As DNA, the CDR3 is TGTGCCAGTAGTATAGTCCAAACTAGCGGGGGGGGCAATGAGCAGTTCTTC. Protein sequence: CASSIVQTSGGGNEQFF.

The chain couples TRBV30 to TRBJ2-5; 10 bases align to TRBD2. The V and J ends lost 4 bases and 1 base, in that order; junction bases with no gene match: 3. Germline V gene sequence: CDR1 GTSNPN, CDR2 SVGIG (reference sequence). There are 14 residues in the CDR3. The CDR3 reads CAWTSGGFQETQYF. The CDR3 DNA sequence: TGTGCCTGGACTAGCGGGGGCTTCCAAGAGACCCAGTACTTC.